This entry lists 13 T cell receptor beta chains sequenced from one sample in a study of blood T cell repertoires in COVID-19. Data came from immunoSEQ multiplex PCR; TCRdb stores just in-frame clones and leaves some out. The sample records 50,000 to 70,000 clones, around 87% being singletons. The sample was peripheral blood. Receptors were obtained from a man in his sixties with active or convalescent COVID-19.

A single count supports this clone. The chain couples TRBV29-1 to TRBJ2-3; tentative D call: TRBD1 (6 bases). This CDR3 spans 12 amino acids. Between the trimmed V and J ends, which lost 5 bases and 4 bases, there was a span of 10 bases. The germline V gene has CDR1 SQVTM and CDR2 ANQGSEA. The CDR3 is CSVLQGADTQYF. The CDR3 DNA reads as TGCAGCGTTCTACAGGGTGCAGATACGCAGTATTTT.

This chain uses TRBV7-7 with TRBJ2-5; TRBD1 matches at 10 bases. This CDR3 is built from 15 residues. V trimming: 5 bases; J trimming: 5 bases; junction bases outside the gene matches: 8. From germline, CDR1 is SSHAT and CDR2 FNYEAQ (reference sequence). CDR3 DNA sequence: TGTGCCAGCAGCCCGACAGGGGGCTCGTCGGAGACCCAGTACTTC. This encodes CASSPTGGSSETQYF.

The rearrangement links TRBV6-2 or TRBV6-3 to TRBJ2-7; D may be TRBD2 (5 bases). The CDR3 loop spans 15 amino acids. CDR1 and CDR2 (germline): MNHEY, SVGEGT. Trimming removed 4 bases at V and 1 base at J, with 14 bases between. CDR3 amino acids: CASSSAGKASYEQYF. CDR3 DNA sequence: TGTGCCAGCAGTTCGGCGGGTAAGGCATCCTACGAGCAGTACTTC.

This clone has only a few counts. The CDR3 is CASSLGGPWEQYF. The DNA for the CDR3 is TGTGCCAGCAGCCTAGGGGGGCCGTGGGAGCAGTACTTC. The chain couples TRBV7-9 to TRBJ2-7; D tentatively fits TRBD1 or TRBD2 (6 bases each). V was cut by 5 bases and J by 7 bases, with 15 bases left in between. The CDR3 consists of 13 residues. In germline, CDR1 is SEHNR, CDR2 FQNEAQ (reference sequence).

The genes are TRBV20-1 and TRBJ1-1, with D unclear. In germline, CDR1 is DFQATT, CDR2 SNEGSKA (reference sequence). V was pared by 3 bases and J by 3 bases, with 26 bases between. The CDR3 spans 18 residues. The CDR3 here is CSASSIKLRREFDTEAFF. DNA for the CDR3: TGCAGTGCTAGTTCAATTAAGCTGAGGAGGGAATTCGACACTGAAGCTTTCTTT.

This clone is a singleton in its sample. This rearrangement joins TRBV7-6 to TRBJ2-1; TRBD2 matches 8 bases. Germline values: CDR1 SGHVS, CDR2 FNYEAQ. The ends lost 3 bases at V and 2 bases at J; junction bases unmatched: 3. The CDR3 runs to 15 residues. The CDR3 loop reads CASSLDGGAYNEQFF. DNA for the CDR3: TGTGCCAGCAGCTTGGACGGGGGGGCCTACAATGAGCAGTTCTTC.

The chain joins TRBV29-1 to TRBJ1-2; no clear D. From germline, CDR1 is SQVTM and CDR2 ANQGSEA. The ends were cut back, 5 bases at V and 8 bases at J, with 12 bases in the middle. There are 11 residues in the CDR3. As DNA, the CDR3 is TGCAGCGTTTGGAGGTTGGGGGGCTACACCTTC. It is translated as CSVWRLGGYTF.

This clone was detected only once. The CDR3 reads CASSLEGPGASGTDTQYF. CDR3 nucleotide sequence: TGCGCCAGCAGCTTGGAAGGCCCCGGAGCTAGCGGGACAGATACGCAGTATTTT. The chain is built from TRBV5-1 and TRBJ2-3; 8 bases line up with TRBD2. Per germline, CDR1 SGHRS and CDR2 YFSETQ. This CDR3 has 18 amino acids. Unmatched junction bases numbered 12, after V lost 0 bases and J lost 3 bases. The variable domain in full, completed from reference TRBV5-1 and TRBJ2-3, reads KAGVTQTPRYLIKTRGQQVTLSCSPISGHRSVSWYQQTPGQGLQFLFEYFSETQRNKGNFPGRFSGRQFSNSRSEMNVSTLELGDSALYLCASSLEGPGASGTDTQYFGPGTRLTVL.

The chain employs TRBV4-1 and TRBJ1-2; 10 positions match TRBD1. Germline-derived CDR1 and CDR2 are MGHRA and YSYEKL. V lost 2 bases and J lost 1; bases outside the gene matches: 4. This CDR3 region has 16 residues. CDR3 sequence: CASSQLRTGGNYGYTF. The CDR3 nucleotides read TGCGCCAGCAGCCAATTACGGACAGGGGGTAACTATGGCTACACCTTC.

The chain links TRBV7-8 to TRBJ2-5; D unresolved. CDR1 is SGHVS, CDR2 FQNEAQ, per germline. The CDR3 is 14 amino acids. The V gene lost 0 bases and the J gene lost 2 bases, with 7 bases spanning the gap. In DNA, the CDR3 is TGTGCCAGCAGCTTAGCGGGCAGACAAGAGACCCAGTACTTC. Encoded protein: CASSLAGRQETQYF.

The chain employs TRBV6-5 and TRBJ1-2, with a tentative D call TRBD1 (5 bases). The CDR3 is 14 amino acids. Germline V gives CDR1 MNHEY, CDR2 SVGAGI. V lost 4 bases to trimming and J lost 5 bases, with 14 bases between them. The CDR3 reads CASSFMDTSYGYTF. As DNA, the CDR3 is TGTGCCAGCAGTTTTATGGACACCTCGTATGGCTACACCTTC.

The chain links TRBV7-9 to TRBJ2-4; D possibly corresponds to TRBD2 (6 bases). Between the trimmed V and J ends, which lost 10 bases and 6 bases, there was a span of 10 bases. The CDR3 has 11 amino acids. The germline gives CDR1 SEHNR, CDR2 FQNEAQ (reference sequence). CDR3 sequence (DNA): TGTGCCACGGGGGAAACAAACATTCAGTACTTC. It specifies CATGETNIQYF.

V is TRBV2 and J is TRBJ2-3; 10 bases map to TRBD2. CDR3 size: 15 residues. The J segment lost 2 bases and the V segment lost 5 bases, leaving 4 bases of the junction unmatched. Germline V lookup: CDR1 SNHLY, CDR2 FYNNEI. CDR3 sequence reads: CASSRGLAFTDTQYF. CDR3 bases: TGTGCCAGCAGTCGGGGACTAGCGTTCACAGATACGCAGTATTTT.